This T cell receptor (beta chain) was retrieved from a study of CD8 T cells in ankylosing spondylitis. TCRdb ran MiXCR on the 5' RACE reads and lists one entry per CDR3 protein. Here the sample spans approximately 140,000 distinct CDR3 sequences, about 42% being singletons. Trimming took off 5 bases at V and 8 bases at J, with 18 bases between the two ends. The CDR3 spans 15 residues. CDR1 and CDR2 (germline): SGHVS, FNYEAQ. Findings and limits, study-wide: Disease-linked clones bore a CD8+ phenotype and were relatively rare in peripheral blood. Some motif variants had been reported before (in reactive arthritis synovial fluid and blood). Reportedly, significant enrichment of disease-linked clones occurred in matched ankylosing spondylitis synovial fluid.

This clonotype was seen a few times. Its antigen is undetermined. Sequencing was done on a sample of synovial fluid, either unsorted or a sorted T cell fraction (not recorded which). This chain connects TRBV7-6 to TRBJ1-4, with D possibly TRBD1 on 5 matching bases. The sequence was obtained from a male donor with ankylosing spondylitis. The DNA for the CDR3 is TGTGCCAGCAGCACCAGACGTGGGGCCCGAGAAAAACTGTTTTTT. Translation: CASSTRRGAREKLFF.